This is a list of T cell receptor beta chains from one sample in a study of multiple sclerosis patients with progressive multifocal leukoencephalopathy. Data came from immunoSEQ multiplex PCR; TCRdb stores just in-frame clones and leaves some out. This table has fewer than 35,000 clones, around 91% appearing once. The sample consisted of PBMCs. The receptors shown here come from a human donor with multiple sclerosis. CDR3s include the opening cysteine and the closing phenylalanine or tryptophan. A D gene is named only where the DNA matches it firmly. Only part of the rows carry a size: once, few, many, or a class if the clone is expanded.

J | size | V | D | DNA | CDR3
TRBJ2-1 | - | TRBV27 | - | TGTGCCAGCAAGGGAGGAGGGTATTCCTACAATGAGCAGTTCTTC | CASKGGGYSYNEQFF
TRBJ1-5 | once | TRBV7-9 | - | TGTGCCCTCGACGAACGGACAGGCAATCAGCCCCAGCATTTT | CALDERTGNQPQHF
TRBJ2-1 | - | TRBV27 | TRBD2 | TGTGCCAGCAGGTCACTACTAGCGGGAGGGTACAATGAGCAGTTCTTC | CASRSLLAGGYNEQFF
TRBJ2-3 | - | TRBV14 | - | TGTGCCAGCAGCCAGTTTAAGGATACGCAGTATTTT | CASSQFKDTQYF
TRBJ1-4 | - | TRBV6-5 | TRBD1 | TGTGCCAGCAGTCCCGGACAGGTTTACGAAAAACTGTTTTTT | CASSPGQVYEKLFF
TRBJ2-7 | - | TRBV18 | - | TGTGCCAGCTCTCTTATGTCCAACGAGCAGTACTTC | CASSLMSNEQYF
TRBJ2-2 | - | TRBV5-1 | TRBD2 | TGCGCCACCTCGGGACTAGCGGGAGGAGGAGCCGGGGAGCTGTTTTTT | CATSGLAGGGAGELFF
TRBJ2-7 | - | TRBV6-5 | TRBD1 | TGTGCCAGCAGTTACCTCCGGACAGGCGGGTACGAGCAGTACTTC | CASSYLRTGGYEQYF
TRBJ1-2 | - | TRBV6-1 | - | TGTGCCAGCAGTGGGAAAACACGCTACACCTTC | CASSGKTRYTF
TRBJ1-1 | - | TRBV7-2 | TRBD1 | TGTGCCAGCAGCTTAGTAGGGGGACAGGGGAACACTGAAGCTTTCTTT | CASSLVGGQGNTEAFF
TRBJ1-2 | - | TRBV28 | - | TGTGCCACCTCCGGGGCACGGAATTCGAACTATGGCTACACCTTC | CATSGARNSNYGYTF
TRBJ2-7 | few | TRBV7-6 | TRBD1 | TGTGCCAGCAGCCGGGACAGTATACAGGACGAGCAGTACTTC | CASSRDSIQDEQYF
TRBJ2-1 | - | TRBV7-2 | TRBD2 | TGTGCCAGCAGCTTAGGGGCAACACTAGCGGCCGAGCAGTTCTTC | CASSLGATLAAEQFF
TRBJ2-7 | - | TRBV7-9 | - | TGTGCCAGCAGCTTAGTCCCGAGCAGTGGGTACGAGCAGTACTTC | CASSLVPSSGYEQYF
TRBJ2-7 | - | TRBV9 | - | TGTGCCAGCAGCGTAAATCCATCCGACGAGCAGTACTTC | CASSVNPSDEQYF
TRBJ2-6 | - | TRBV28 | - | TGTGCCAGCAGTTTTGAGGGGTATGGGGCCAACGTCCTGACTTTC | CASSFEGYGANVLTF
TRBJ1-6 | - | TRBV7-9 | - | TGTGCCAGCAGCCGCCGGGGCCGGAACTCTGATAATTCACCCCTCCACTTT | CASSRRGRNSDNSPLHF
TRBJ1-4 | - | TRBV5-1 | - | TGCGCCAGCAGCTTTTTAGGAGGGCTTAATGAAAAACTGTTTTTT | CASSFLGGLNEKLFF
TRBJ2-2 | - | TRBV5-1 | TRBD2 | TGCGCCAGCAGCTTAGTGACTAGCGGTACCGGGGAGCTGTTTTTT | CASSLVTSGTGELFF
TRBJ1-1 | - | TRBV19 | - | TGTGCCAGTATCCTCCTTTTCACTGAAGCTTTCTTT | CASILLFTEAFF
TRBJ2-7 | - | TRBV6-1 | TRBD2 | TGTGCCAGCAGCCATACCCCTAGCGGCCCCTACGAGCAGTACTTC | CASSHTPSGPYEQYF
TRBJ2-7 | few | TRBV6-5 | TRBD2 | TGTGCCAGCAGTTACTCGGGGACTATTTCTTCCGAGCAGTACTTC | CASSYSGTISSEQYF
TRBJ1-2 | - | TRBV18 | - | TGTGCCAGCTCACCACCGTCTGGATCGATTGGCTACACCTTC | CASSPPSGSIGYTF
TRBJ2-7 | - | TRBV7-9 | TRBD2 | TGTGCCAGCAGCTTTGGTGGGCGGGAGGCAGACGAGCAGTACTTC | CASSFGGREADEQYF
TRBJ2-1 | - | TRBV7-9 | TRBD2 | TGTGCCAGCAGCGATACCCCCGGGAGGACTAGCGGCAATGAGCAGTTCTTC | CASSDTPGRTSGNEQFF
TRBJ1-5 | - | TRBV6-5 | TRBD1 | TGTGCCAGTGTGGGGGGACAGGACATGATTCAGCCCCAGCATTTT | CASVGGQDMIQPQHF
TRBJ2-6 | - | TRBV27 | TRBD1 | TGTGCCAGCAGTTTGAACAGGGGCTCCGGGGCCAACGTCCTGACTTTC | CASSLNRGSGANVLTF